Included here is one TCR beta chain sequence, with context. Its antigen is undetermined. This CDR3 has 15 amino acids. Per the germline V gene, CDR1 is MNHNS and CDR2 is SASEGT. V lost 6 bases to trimming and J lost 4 bases; unmatched junction nucleotides: 9. PCR involved 60 Vbeta and 13 Jbeta primers. Assay used: immunoSEQ multiplex PCR; TCRdb lists only in-frame clones, some missing. Listed are under 150,000 clones; roughly 1.4% falls within the top ten. These data belong to a study of cytomegalovirus exposure and HLA in healthy donors. Overall study: There were tens of millions of unique TCRs (from HLA-typed donors) in an early data release. Study findings and constraints: Altogether, some 170 TCR beta chains were recorded as cytomegalovirus-associated. The productive fraction for most TCR beta V segments was about 90% or about 30% in an earlier analysis.

The sample comprised PBMCs. The clonotype comes from a woman in her thirties or forties in good health and CMV-seronegative. The V call is TRBV6-1, the J call TRBJ2-1, with TRBD2 matching over 7 bases. CDR3 DNA: TGTGCCAGCAGACGACCCGGGACTAAATACAATGAGCAGTTCTTC. Translating it yields CASRRPGTKYNEQFF.